This T cell receptor (beta chain) was retrieved from a study of blood T cells in healthy people across ages. This clonotype appeared a few times. Alongside a J-beta primer mix, a sample-barcoded 5' primer served in a second PCR lasting about 7 to 11 cycles. A template-switch adaptor that had 12 random nucleotides put a tag on each cDNA molecule. TCRdb re-called the 5' RACE reads through MiXCR, storing one row per CDR3 protein. The sample includes 800,000 to 1,300,000 distinct CDR3 sequences, approximately 25% of them seen just once. Germline-derived CDR1 and CDR2 are DFQATT and SNEGSKA (reference sequence). This CDR3 spans 16 amino acids. The V gene lost 6 bases and the J gene lost 5 bases, with 24 bases spanning the gap. These data were also filed under a second study, of T cells of mothers and their children. That work states: Within related and unrelated pairs, thymic selection shapes TCR recombination output in a similar way. Related mother-child pairs showed slightly higher but non-significant overlap than unrelated pairs.

The sequence was collected from a girl between 2 and 10 years old in good health. The chain carries TRBV20-1 and TRBJ2-3; D might be TRBD1 or TRBD2, each matching 5 bases. The specimen was blood. The CDR3 is CSAGTSLGTKKDTQYF. For the CDR3, the DNA is TGCAGTGCCGGCACATCTTTGGGGACCAAAAAAGATACGCAGTATTTT.